One and the same sample provided the 12 T cell receptor beta chains below, sequenced in a study of T cells expressing NK-cell markers. TCRdb re-called the 5' RACE reads and shows each CDR3 protein once, DNA omitted. The sample yields approximately 440,000 distinct CDR3 sequences, of which the top ten take up 1.4% to 1.5%. The specimen was blood T cells: a sorted CD56 or NKG2C T cell subset, CD4+ or CD8+ T cells, or bulk PBMC T cells (not recorded which). The receptors shown here come from a woman aged 45-60 years in good health.

V is TRBV3-1 and J is TRBJ2-1; without DNA, the TCRdb call of TRBD2 cannot be checked. Looked up from germline, CDR1 is LGHDT and CDR2 is YNNKEL (reference sequence). CDR3 size: 15 residues. CDR3 protein: CASSPGTRKVNEQFF.

The gene calls are TRBV14 and TRBJ2-5; TCRdb calls TRBD2, which cannot be checked without DNA. This CDR3 is built from 16 residues. Germline CDR1 SGHDN, CDR2 FVKESK. Here the CDR3 reads CASSQTAGGTGETQYF. Using reference TRBV14 and TRBJ2-5 for the parts outside the CDR3, the full variable domain is EAGVTQFPSHSVIEKGQTVTLRCDPISGHDNLYWYRRVMGKEIKFLLHFVKESKQDESGMPNNRFLAERTGGTYSTLKVQPAELEDSGVYFCASSQTAGGTGETQYFGPGTRLLVL.

The V call is TRBV7-9, the J call TRBJ2-7; the D call from TCRdb, TRBD2, cannot be confirmed without DNA. The CDR3 consists of 14 residues. Germline-derived CDR1 and CDR2 are SEHNR and FQNEAQ (reference sequence). The CDR3: CASSRAQGFYEQYF.

The rearrangement uses TRBV25-1 and TRBJ2-2. Germline V gives CDR1 MGHDK, CDR2 SYGVNS. There are 15 residues in the CDR3. The CDR3 here is CASSRDPANTGELFF. The whole variable domain, filled in from reference TRBV25-1 and TRBJ2-2, reads EADIYQTPRYLVIGTGKKITLECSQTMGHDKMYWYQQDPGMELHLIHYSYGVNSTEKGDLSSESTVSRIRTEHFPLTLESARPSHTSQYLCASSRDPANTGELFFGEGSRLTVL.

The chain recombines TRBV12-3 or TRBV12-4 with TRBJ2-5; TCRdb proposes TRBD1, but this gene call is untestable without DNA. CDR3 length: 15 residues. CDR3 sequence reads: CASSSPRGSRVTQYF.

The chain employs TRBV6-1 and TRBJ2-3; TCRdb reports TRBD2, a call that lacks DNA to check it against. This CDR3 region has 16 residues. Germline lookup yields CDR1 MNHNS and CDR2 SASEGT. The CDR3 spells CASRLAGASSTDTQYF.

V gene TRBV28 combines with J gene TRBJ2-1. The CDR3 consists of 11 residues. The germline gives CDR1 MDHEN, CDR2 SYDVKM. The CDR3 region is CASRDYDEQFF.

This rearrangement joins TRBV29-1 to TRBJ2-2; TCRdb returns TRBD1, unconfirmable since there is no DNA. The V gene's germline CDR1 is SQVTM and CDR2 ANQGSEA. The CDR3 is 14 residues long. CDR3 in amino acids: CSAEGGGPRGELFF.

This chain joins TRBV5-1 and TRBJ1-4. This CDR3 contains 16 residues. Germline V gene lookup returns CDR1 SGHRS and CDR2 YFSETQ. The CDR3 protein is CASSLGTAAPNEKLFF.

This rearrangement joins TRBV14 to TRBJ2-1; without DNA, the TCRdb call of TRBD2 cannot be checked. The CDR3 is 15 amino acids. Germline CDR1 is SGHDN and CDR2 is FVKESK. The CDR3 here is CASRTSGSLWNEQFF.

The gene calls are TRBV10-1 and TRBJ2-1. CDR1 and CDR2 (germline): WNHNN, SYGVQD (reference sequence). This CDR3 region has 13 residues. CDR3: CASSDRRTYEQFF.

The chain's CDR3 is CASSPGTGTTDTQYF. The rearrangement uses TRBV5-6 and TRBJ2-3; TCRdb selects TRBD1, and the lack of DNA leaves this call unchecked. This CDR3 contains 15 residues. Germline CDR1 reads SGHDT; CDR2 reads YYEEEE.